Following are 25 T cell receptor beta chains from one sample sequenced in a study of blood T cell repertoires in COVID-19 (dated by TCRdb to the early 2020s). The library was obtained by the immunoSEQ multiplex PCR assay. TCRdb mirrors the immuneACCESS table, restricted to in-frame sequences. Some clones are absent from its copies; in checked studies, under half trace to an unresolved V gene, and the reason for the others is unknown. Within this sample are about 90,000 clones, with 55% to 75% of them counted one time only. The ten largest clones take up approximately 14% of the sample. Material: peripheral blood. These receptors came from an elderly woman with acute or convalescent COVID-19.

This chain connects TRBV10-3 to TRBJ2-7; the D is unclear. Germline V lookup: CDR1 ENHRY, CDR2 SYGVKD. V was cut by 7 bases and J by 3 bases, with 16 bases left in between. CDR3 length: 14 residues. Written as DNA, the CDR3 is TGTGCCATCAAAGGTCGACTCGTCGACTACGAGCAGTACTTC. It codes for CAIKGRLVDYEQYF.

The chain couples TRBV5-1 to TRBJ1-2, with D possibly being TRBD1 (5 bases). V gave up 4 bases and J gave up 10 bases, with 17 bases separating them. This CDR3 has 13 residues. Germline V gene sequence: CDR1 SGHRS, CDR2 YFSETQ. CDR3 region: CASSIQRQGDYTF. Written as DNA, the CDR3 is TGCGCCAGCAGCATACAACGTCAGGGTGACTACACCTTC.

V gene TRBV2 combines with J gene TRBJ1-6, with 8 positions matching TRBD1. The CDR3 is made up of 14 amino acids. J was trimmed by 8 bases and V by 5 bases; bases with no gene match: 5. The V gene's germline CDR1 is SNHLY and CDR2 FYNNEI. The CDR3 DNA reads TGTGCCAGCAGTTGGATGGACAGGGATTCACCCCTCCACTTT. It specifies CASSWMDRDSPLHF.

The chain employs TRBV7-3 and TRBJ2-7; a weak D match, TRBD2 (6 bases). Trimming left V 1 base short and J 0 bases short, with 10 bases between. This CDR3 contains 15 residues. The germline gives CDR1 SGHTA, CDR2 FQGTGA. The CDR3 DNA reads TGTGCCAGCAGCTTAAGCGGGGTGAGCTCCTACGAGCAGTACTTC. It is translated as CASSLSGVSSYEQYF.

The CDR3 DNA is TGTGCCAGCAGCTCCCGCGGGGCGATGGACGAGCAGTACTTC. It translates to CASSSRGAMDEQYF. V and J are TRBV5-4 and TRBJ2-7, with D maybe TRBD2 (6 bases). The V end was cut by 3 bases, the J end by 5 bases, with 15 bases between. CDR1 and CDR2 from the germline V gene are SGHNT and YYREEE (reference sequence). The CDR3 totals 14 residues.

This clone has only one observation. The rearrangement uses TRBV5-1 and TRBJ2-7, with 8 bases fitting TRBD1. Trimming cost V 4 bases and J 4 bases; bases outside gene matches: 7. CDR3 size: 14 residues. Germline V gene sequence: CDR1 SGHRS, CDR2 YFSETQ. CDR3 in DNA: TGCGCCAGCAGCGCGCAGGGGGCGGGATACGAGCAGTACTTC. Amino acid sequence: CASSAQGAGYEQYF.

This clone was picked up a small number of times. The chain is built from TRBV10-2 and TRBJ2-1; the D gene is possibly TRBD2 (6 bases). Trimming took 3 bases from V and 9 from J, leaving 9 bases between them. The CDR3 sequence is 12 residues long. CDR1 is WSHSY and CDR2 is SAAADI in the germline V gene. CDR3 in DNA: TGCGCCAGCAGTGAAAACGGGGGTGAGCAGTTCTTC. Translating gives CASSENGGEQFF.

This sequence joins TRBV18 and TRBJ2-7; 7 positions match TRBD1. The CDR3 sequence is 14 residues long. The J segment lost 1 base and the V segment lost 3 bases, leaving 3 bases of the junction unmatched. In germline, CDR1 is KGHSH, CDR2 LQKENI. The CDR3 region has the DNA TGTGCCAGCTCACCGCAACAGGGGTCCTACGAGCAGTACTTC. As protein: CASSPQQGSYEQYF.

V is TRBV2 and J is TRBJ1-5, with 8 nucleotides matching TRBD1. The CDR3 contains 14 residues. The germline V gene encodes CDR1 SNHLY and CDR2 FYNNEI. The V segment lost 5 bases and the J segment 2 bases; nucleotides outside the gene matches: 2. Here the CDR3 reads CASSPDRGNQPQHF. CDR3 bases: TGTGCCAGCAGTCCGGACAGGGGCAATCAGCCCCAGCATTTT. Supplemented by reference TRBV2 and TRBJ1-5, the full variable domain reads EPEVTQTPSHQVTQMGQEVILRCVPISNHLYFYWYRQILGQKVEFLVSFYNNEISEKSEIFDDQFSVERPDGSNFTLKIRSTKLEDSAMYFCASSPDRGNQPQHFGDGTRLSIL.

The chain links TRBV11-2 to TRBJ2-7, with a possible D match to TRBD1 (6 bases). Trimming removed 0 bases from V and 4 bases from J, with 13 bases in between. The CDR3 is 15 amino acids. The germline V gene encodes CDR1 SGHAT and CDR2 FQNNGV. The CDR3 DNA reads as TGTGCCAGCAGCTTAGATCGAGGGGGTGAGTACGAGCAGTACTTC. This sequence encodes CASSLDRGGEYEQYF.

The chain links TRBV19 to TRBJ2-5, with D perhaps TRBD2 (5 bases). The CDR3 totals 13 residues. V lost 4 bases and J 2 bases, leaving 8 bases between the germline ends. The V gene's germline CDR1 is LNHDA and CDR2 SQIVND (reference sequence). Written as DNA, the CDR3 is TGTGCCAGTAGTAATAGCGTACAAGAGACCCAGTACTTC. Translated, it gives CASSNSVQETQYF.

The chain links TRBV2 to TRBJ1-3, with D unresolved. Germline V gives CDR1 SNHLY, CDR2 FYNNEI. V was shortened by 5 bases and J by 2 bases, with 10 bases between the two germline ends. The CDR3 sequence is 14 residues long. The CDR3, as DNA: TGTGCCAGCAGTTTGGGCCGCCCTGGAAACACCATATATTTT. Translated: CASSLGRPGNTIYF.

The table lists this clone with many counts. The CDR3 protein is CASSLDSGTGSYGYTF. CDR3 in DNA: TGTGCCAGCAGCTTAGATAGTGGGACAGGGTCCTATGGCTACACCTTC. This sequence joins TRBV11-2 and TRBJ1-2; 9 nucleotides align to TRBD1. Germline V CDR1 and CDR2: SGHAT, FQNNGV. The CDR3 spans 16 residues. Trimming took 0 bases from V and 4 from J; bases not matched to a gene: 6.

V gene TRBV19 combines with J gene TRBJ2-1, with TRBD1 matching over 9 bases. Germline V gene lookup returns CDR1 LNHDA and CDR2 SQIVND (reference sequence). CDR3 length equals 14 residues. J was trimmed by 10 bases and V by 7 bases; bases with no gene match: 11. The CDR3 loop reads CASTIIAGQGEQFF. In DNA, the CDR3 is TGTGCCAGTACCATAATCGCCGGACAGGGGGAGCAGTTCTTC.

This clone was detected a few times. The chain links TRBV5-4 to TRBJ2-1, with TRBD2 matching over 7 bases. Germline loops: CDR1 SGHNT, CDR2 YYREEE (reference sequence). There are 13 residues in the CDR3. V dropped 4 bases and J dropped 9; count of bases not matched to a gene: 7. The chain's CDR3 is CASSPIWGGEQFF. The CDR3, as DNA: TGTGCCAGCAGCCCCATTTGGGGGGGTGAGCAGTTCTTC.

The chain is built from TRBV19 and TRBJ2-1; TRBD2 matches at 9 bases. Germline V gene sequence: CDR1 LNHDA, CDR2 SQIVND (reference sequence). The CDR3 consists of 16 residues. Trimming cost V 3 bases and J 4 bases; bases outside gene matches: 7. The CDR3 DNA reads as TGTGCCAGTAGTATGGGGCTAGCGGGGCTATACAATGAGCAGTTCTTC. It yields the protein CASSMGLAGLYNEQFF.

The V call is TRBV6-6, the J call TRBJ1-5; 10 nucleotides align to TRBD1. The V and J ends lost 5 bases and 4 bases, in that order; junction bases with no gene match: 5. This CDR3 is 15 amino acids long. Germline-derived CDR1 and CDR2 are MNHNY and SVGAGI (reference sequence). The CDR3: CASSEGQGRNQPQHF. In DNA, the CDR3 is TGTGCCAGCAGTGAGGGACAGGGGAGGAATCAGCCCCAGCATTTT.

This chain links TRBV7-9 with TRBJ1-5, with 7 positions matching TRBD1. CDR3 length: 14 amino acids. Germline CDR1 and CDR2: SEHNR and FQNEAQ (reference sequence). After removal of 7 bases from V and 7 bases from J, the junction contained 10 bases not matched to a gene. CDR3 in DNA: TGTGCCAGCAACTTGGGAACAGGGGACCAGCCCCAGCATTTT. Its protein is CASNLGTGDQPQHF.

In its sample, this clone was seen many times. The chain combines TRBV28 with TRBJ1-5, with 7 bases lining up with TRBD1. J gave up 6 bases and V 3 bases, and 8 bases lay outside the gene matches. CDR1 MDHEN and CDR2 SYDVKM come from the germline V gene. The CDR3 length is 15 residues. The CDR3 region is CASSFLDRDGQPQHF. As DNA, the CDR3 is TGTGCCAGCAGTTTCCTCGACAGGGACGGTCAGCCCCAGCATTTT. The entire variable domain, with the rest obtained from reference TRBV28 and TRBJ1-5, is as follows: DVKVTQSSRYLVKRTGEKVFLECVQDMDHENMFWYRQDPGLGLRLIYFSYDVKMKEKGDIPEGYSVSREKKERFSLILESASTNQTSMYLCASSFLDRDGQPQHFGDGTRLSIL.

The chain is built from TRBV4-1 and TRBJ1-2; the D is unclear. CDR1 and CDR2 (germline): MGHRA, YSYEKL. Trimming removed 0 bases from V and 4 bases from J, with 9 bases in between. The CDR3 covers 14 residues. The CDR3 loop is CASSQEGSGYGYTF. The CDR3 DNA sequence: TGCGCCAGCAGCCAAGAAGGCAGCGGCTATGGCTACACCTTC.

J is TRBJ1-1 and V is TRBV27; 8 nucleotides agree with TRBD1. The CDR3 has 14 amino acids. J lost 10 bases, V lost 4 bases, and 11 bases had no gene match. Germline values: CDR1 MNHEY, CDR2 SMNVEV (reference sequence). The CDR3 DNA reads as TGTGCCAGCAGTTCAACCTGGACAGGGTCTAGAGCTTTCTTT. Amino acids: CASSSTWTGSRAFF.

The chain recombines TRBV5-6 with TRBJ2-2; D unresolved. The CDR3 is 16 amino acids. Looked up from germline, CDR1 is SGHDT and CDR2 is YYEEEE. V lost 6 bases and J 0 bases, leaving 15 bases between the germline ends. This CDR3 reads CASTRWATPNTGELFF. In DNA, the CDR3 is TGTGCCAGCACCCGATGGGCGACACCGAACACCGGGGAGCTGTTTTTT. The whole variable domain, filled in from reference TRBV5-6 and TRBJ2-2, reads DAGVTQSPTHLIKTRGQQVTLRCSPKSGHDTVSWYQQALGQGPQFIFQYYEEEERQRGNFPDRFSGHQFPNYSSELNVNALLLGDSALYLCASTRWATPNTGELFFGEGSRLTVL.

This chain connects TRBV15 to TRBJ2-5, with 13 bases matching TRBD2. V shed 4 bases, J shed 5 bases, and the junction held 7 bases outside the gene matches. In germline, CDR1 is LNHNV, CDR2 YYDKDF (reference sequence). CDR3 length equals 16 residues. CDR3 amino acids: CATSTRLAGGRETQYF. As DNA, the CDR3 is TGTGCCACCAGCACCCGACTAGCGGGGGGCAGGGAGACCCAGTACTTC.

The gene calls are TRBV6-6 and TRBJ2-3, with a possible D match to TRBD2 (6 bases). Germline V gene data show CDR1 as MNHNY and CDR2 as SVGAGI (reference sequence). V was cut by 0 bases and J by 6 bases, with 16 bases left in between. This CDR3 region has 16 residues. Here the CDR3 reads CASSYSTGEFGDTQYF. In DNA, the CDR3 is TGTGCCAGCAGTTACTCGACGGGGGAATTCGGGGATACGCAGTATTTT.

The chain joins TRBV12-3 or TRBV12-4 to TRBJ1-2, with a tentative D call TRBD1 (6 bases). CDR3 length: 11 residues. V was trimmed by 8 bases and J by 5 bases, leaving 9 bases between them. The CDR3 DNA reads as TGTGCCAGCCAGGGGACGTATGGCTACACCTTC. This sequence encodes CASQGTYGYTF.